This TCR beta chain originates from a study of PD-L1 blockade in urothelial cancer. Study overall: Researchers found blood samples held a median of roughly 140,000 T cells.

A note on this clone: The antigen is unknown.

V was pared by 6 bases and J by 2 bases, with 16 bases between. Per the germline V gene, CDR1 is SNHLY and CDR2 is FYNNEI. This CDR3 spans 15 amino acids. Patients presented with locally advanced or metastatic urothelial carcinoma. Every patient provided from 1 to 8 samples, collected pretreatment and on-treatment. Repertoires were generated with immunoSEQ multiplex PCR, while TCRdb's copy carries only in-frame clones and drops some. The sample has approximately 52,000 clones; approximately 77% are singletons. Study-wide points: More expansion of tumor-associated blood clones, seen at 3 weeks, marked durable-benefit patients.

Sequencing used PBMCs, obtained around atezolizumab (anti-PD-L1) treatment. This clonotype was obtained from a man in his 70s with urothelial cancer. V is TRBV2 and J is TRBJ2-5, with D perhaps matching TRBD2 (6 bases). The CDR3 coding sequence is TGTGCCAGCAGGGTTTCTGCGGGACCGCAAGAGACCCAGTACTTC. It yields the protein CASRVSAGPQETQYF.